These 32 T cell receptor beta chains originate from one sample sequenced in a study of regulatory and conventional T cells in RAG deficiency. The data were produced by immunoSEQ multiplex PCR, yet TCRdb's version contains in-frame clones alone and is incomplete. Among tens of thousands of clones listed, around 89% were seen once. Another study also made use of these data, one on regulatory T cells. That work states: The primer mix had 52 TRBV and 13 TRBJ primers.

The specimen was CD8+ T cells sorted from blood. These receptors came from a human donor in good health.

The V gene is TRBV11-3, the J gene TRBJ2-1; D is unresolved. The V gene's germline CDR1 is SGHNT and CDR2 YENEEA. Deletions cut 1 base from V and 3 bases from J, with 10 bases between. The CDR3 is 15 residues long. The chain's CDR3 is CASSLGGDHYNEQFF. DNA for the CDR3: TGTGCCAGCAGCTTAGGCGGAGACCACTACAATGAGCAGTTCTTC.

This clone has just one count. V and J are TRBV7-6 and TRBJ2-3; weak D call: TRBD2 (6 bases). The CDR3 sequence is 18 residues long. The germline V gene encodes CDR1 SGHVS and CDR2 FNYEAQ. The ends were cut back, 5 bases at V and 0 bases at J, with 21 bases in the middle. The CDR3 sequence is CASSIGPGLLFSTDTQYF. CDR3 in DNA: TGTGCCAGCAGCATTGGGCCGGGACTTCTGTTCAGCACAGATACGCAGTATTTT.

The chain links TRBV10-3 to TRBJ2-1; unclear D gene. This CDR3 is 13 amino acids long. The V gene's germline CDR1 is ENHRY and CDR2 SYGVKD. V dropped 3 bases and J dropped 8 bases, with 11 bases sitting between them. In DNA form, the CDR3 reads TGTGCCATCAGTGACGGTCGAGACTATGAGCAGTTCTTC. It yields the protein CAISDGRDYEQFF.

The chain joins TRBV4-2 to TRBJ2-7; weak D call: TRBD2 (6 bases). Germline CDR1 and CDR2: LGHNA and YNFKEQ. CDR3 length: 15 residues. Trimming left V 4 bases short and J 5 bases short, with 18 bases between. Here the CDR3 DNA reads TGTGCCAGCAGCCGAGGGGCCGGGGCGGGGCACGAGCAGTACTTC. Translation: CASSRGAGAGHEQYF.

The chain is built from TRBV13 and TRBJ2-6; no clear D gene. The V gene lost 4 bases and the J gene lost 0 bases, with 16 bases spanning the gap. The germline V gene has CDR1 PRHDT and CDR2 FYEKMQ (reference sequence). This CDR3 has 18 residues. The CDR3 nucleotides read TGTGCCAGCAGCTATTCCGTGGGCACCTTCTCTGGGGCCAACGTCCTGACTTTC. The encoded protein is CASSYSVGTFSGANVLTF.

The chain recombines TRBV4-3 with TRBJ1-5; TRBD1 matches 7 bases. CDR1 and CDR2 from the germline V gene are LGHNA and YSLEER. The CDR3 has 15 amino acids. The V segment lost 1 base and the J segment 8 bases; nucleotides outside the gene matches: 8. This CDR3 reads CASSQVGDRVEPQHF. The CDR3 DNA reads TGCGCCAGCAGCCAAGTCGGAGACAGGGTAGAGCCCCAGCATTTT.

The chain combines TRBV7-9 with TRBJ2-2; TRBD2 matches 8 bases. In germline, CDR1 is SEHNR, CDR2 FQNEAQ (reference sequence). V lost 7 bases, J lost 6 bases, and 13 bases stayed unmatched. This CDR3 spans 16 amino acids. CDR3 coding DNA: TGTGCCAGCACCGTCTCCGGGAGGGCCGGGGCCGGGGAGCTGTTTTTT. It specifies CASTVSGRAGAGELFF.

The chain uses TRBV7-8 and TRBJ2-2; 7 nucleotides line up with TRBD1. CDR1 is SGHVS and CDR2 is FQNEAQ in the germline V gene. Trimming removed 0 bases from V and 3 bases from J; junction bases left unmatched: 4. The CDR3 runs to 16 residues. In nucleotides, the CDR3 is TGTGCCAGCAGCTTAGCTGGACAGGACTACACCGGGGAGCTGTTTTTT. It is translated as CASSLAGQDYTGELFF.

V is TRBV5-4 and J is TRBJ2-7; 7 bases align to TRBD1. J was trimmed by 2 bases and V by 3 bases; bases with no gene match: 5. Germline-derived CDR1 and CDR2 are SGHNT and YYREEE (reference sequence). The CDR3 consists of 14 residues. This chain's CDR3 is CASSYRDSPYEQYF. In nucleotides, the CDR3 is TGTGCCAGCAGCTACCGGGACAGCCCCTACGAGCAGTACTTC.

V usage is TRBV5-1 and J usage is TRBJ1-1; D is undetermined. Trimming left V 6 bases short and J 7 bases short, with 10 bases between. This CDR3 comprises 11 residues. Germline V lookup: CDR1 SGHRS, CDR2 YFSETQ. This CDR3 reads CASNGEGEAFF. For the CDR3, the DNA is TGCGCCAGCAACGGGGAGGGTGAAGCTTTCTTT. The variable domain in full, with the rest retrieved from reference TRBV5-1 and TRBJ1-1, is KAGVTQTPRYLIKTRGQQVTLSCSPISGHRSVSWYQQTPGQGLQFLFEYFSETQRNKGNFPGRFSGRQFSNSRSEMNVSTLELGDSALYLCASNGEGEAFFGQGTRLTVV.

The chain is built from TRBV19 and TRBJ2-1; TRBD2 aligns across 14 bases. The CDR3 totals 17 residues. V was clipped by 1 base and J by 7 bases; unmatched bases: 6. Germline CDR1 is LNHDA and CDR2 is SQIVND (reference sequence). CDR3 loop: CASSIATSGGATNEQFF. Written as DNA, the CDR3 is TGTGCCAGTAGTATAGCGACTAGCGGGGGGGCGACAAATGAGCAGTTCTTC.

The chain joins TRBV19 to TRBJ1-1; D may be TRBD1 (5 bases). The germline gives CDR1 LNHDA, CDR2 SQIVND (reference sequence). This CDR3 is 13 amino acids long. V lost 8 bases and J lost 1, with 11 bases in between. The CDR3: CASGPGRNTEAFF. The DNA for the CDR3 is TGTGCCAGTGGGCCGGGACGGAACACTGAAGCTTTCTTT.

V usage is TRBV19 and J usage is TRBJ2-4, with 7 bases matching TRBD2. Germline V gene data show CDR1 as LNHDA and CDR2 as SQIVND (reference sequence). There are 13 residues in the CDR3. The V segment lost 8 bases and the J segment 7 bases; nucleotides outside the gene matches: 8. CDR3: CASSNRGGNIQYF. Written as DNA, the CDR3 is TGTGCCAGTTCAAACCGGGGAGGGAACATTCAGTACTTC.

This rearrangement joins TRBV9 to TRBJ2-7, with TRBD2 matching over 7 bases. The V segment lost 3 bases and the J segment 3 bases; nucleotides outside the gene matches: 9. Germline CDR1 and CDR2: SGDLS and YYNGEE. The CDR3 is 15 residues long. The CDR3 sequence: CASSAGGGQIYEQYF. CDR3 DNA: TGTGCCAGCAGCGCTGGCGGGGGTCAAATCTACGAGCAGTACTTC.

This sequence joins TRBV5-4 and TRBJ2-3, with a possible D match to TRBD2 (5 bases). From germline, CDR1 is SGHNT and CDR2 YYREEE (reference sequence). CDR3 length: 14 residues. Trimming cost V 1 base and J 5 bases, with 11 bases left between them. The CDR3 reads CASSLSLAGDTQYF. CDR3 DNA sequence: TGTGCCAGCAGCTTGTCGCTAGCCGGAGATACGCAGTATTTT.

The chain recombines TRBV19 with TRBJ1-2; D is undetermined. V dropped 7 bases and J dropped 7 bases, with 13 bases sitting between them. The germline CDR1 and CDR2 sequences are LNHDA and SQIVND (reference sequence). The CDR3 has 12 residues. The CDR3 DNA sequence: TGTGCCAGTAAATCGGGAGCGGCTGGCTACACCTTC. This gives the protein CASKSGAAGYTF.

The chain uses TRBV9 and TRBJ2-2; possible D gene TRBD2, 5 bases. The germline V gene encodes CDR1 SGDLS and CDR2 YYNGEE. CDR3 length: 16 residues. Trimming removed 0 bases at V and 4 bases at J, with 13 bases between. For the CDR3, the DNA is TGTGCCAGCAGCGTAGGTTCGGGGTTCAGCACCGGGGAGCTGTTTTTT. Protein sequence: CASSVGSGFSTGELFF.

The V gene is TRBV18, the J gene TRBJ2-3; D is perhaps TRBD2 (5 bases). This CDR3 spans 14 amino acids. V lost 1 base to trimming and J lost 5 bases, with 10 bases between them. The germline gives CDR1 KGHSH, CDR2 LQKENI. In DNA, the CDR3 is TGTGCCAGCTCACCACAGACGGGAATAGATACGCAGTATTTT. Its protein product is CASSPQTGIDTQYF.

The rearrangement uses TRBV5-1 and TRBJ1-1; 8 bases line up with TRBD1. V lost 4 bases to trimming and J lost 2 bases; unmatched junction nucleotides: 7. Germline assignment: CDR1 SGHRS and CDR2 YFSETQ. The CDR3 covers 15 residues. The DNA for the CDR3 is TGCGCCAGCAGCCAAGCAGGGGGCTTAAACACTGAAGCTTTCTTT. Protein product: CASSQAGGLNTEAFF.

This chain uses TRBV13 with TRBJ2-3, with 11 bases lining up with TRBD2. The CDR3 length is 19 residues. CDR1 and CDR2 (germline): PRHDT, FYEKMQ (reference sequence). V was clipped by 2 bases and J by 0 bases; unmatched bases: 10. CDR3 coding DNA: TGTGCCAGCAGCTTATTGGGGCTAGCGGGGGGCGCTAGCACAGATACGCAGTATTTT. It specifies CASSLLGLAGGASTDTQYF.

This chain connects TRBV7-9 to TRBJ2-5, with D possibly being TRBD1 (5 bases). Gene TRBJ2-7 matches the end of the DNA better, so the J call may be wrong. The CDR3 runs 12 residues. Per the germline V gene, CDR1 is SEHNR and CDR2 is FQNEAQ (reference sequence). CDR3 nucleotides: TGTGCCAGCAGCTTAGCAGGGGACGAGCAGTACTTC. Translation gives CASSLAGDEQYF.

This clone was counted once. This sequence joins TRBV4-2 and TRBJ2-7; D gene ambiguous. Germline V gene lookup returns CDR1 LGHNA and CDR2 YNFKEQ. V was shortened by 4 bases and J by 0 bases, with 13 bases between the two germline ends. CDR3 length: 15 amino acids. The CDR3 is CASSPRSQLSYEQYF. CDR3 nucleotide sequence: TGTGCCAGCAGCCCCCGGTCGCAACTCTCCTACGAGCAGTACTTC.

J is TRBJ2-7 and V is TRBV5-4, with 11 bases fitting TRBD1. Trimming removed 4 bases from V and 3 bases from J; junction bases left unmatched: 3. The V gene's germline CDR1 is SGHNT and CDR2 YYREEE (reference sequence). This CDR3 spans 14 amino acids. CDR3 protein: CASSPGTGGYEQYF. The CDR3 DNA follows: TGTGCCAGCAGCCCCGGGACAGGGGGCTACGAGCAGTACTTC.

The V call is TRBV5-1, the J call TRBJ1-1, with D uncertain. The CDR3 extends over 13 amino acids. From germline, CDR1 is SGHRS and CDR2 YFSETQ. V was clipped by 4 bases and J by 0 bases, with 7 bases between them. CDR3: CASSPVMNTEAFF. The DNA for the CDR3 is TGCGCCAGCAGCCCAGTCATGAACACTGAAGCTTTCTTT. The whole variable domain, filled in from reference TRBV5-1 and TRBJ1-1, reads KAGVTQTPRYLIKTRGQQVTLSCSPISGHRSVSWYQQTPGQGLQFLFEYFSETQRNKGNFPGRFSGRQFSNSRSEMNVSTLELGDSALYLCASSPVMNTEAFFGQGTRLTVV.

The chain joins TRBV7-8 to TRBJ2-7, with TRBD1 identical over 9 bases. V dropped 0 bases and J dropped 3; count of bases not matched to a gene: 9. The germline V gene has CDR1 SGHVS and CDR2 FQNEAQ. This CDR3 has 17 residues. CDR3 region: CASSLAVPGQGYYEQYF. CDR3 nucleotide sequence: TGTGCCAGCAGCTTAGCGGTACCGGGACAGGGATACTACGAGCAGTACTTC.

This clone was counted a few times. This sequence joins TRBV6-5 and TRBJ2-7; D not certain. V gave up 7 bases and J gave up 4 bases, with 8 bases separating them. CDR1 is MNHEY and CDR2 is SVGAGI in the germline V gene. The CDR3 has 11 residues. CDR3 in DNA: TGTGCCAGCACTAGTACGTACGAGCAGTACTTC. This sequence encodes CASTSTYEQYF.

The V and J genes are TRBV19 and TRBJ2-1; 13 nucleotides line up with TRBD2. The CDR3 sequence is 15 residues long. Germline V gene data show CDR1 as LNHDA and CDR2 as SQIVND (reference sequence). V shed 1 base and J 6 bases; nucleotides not matched to a gene: 0. The CDR3 nucleotides are TGTGCCAGTAGTATAGGGACTAGCGGGAGCAATGAGCAGTTCTTC. Protein sequence: CASSIGTSGSNEQFF.

The chain joins TRBV9 to TRBJ2-5, with TRBD2 as a possible D gene (6 bases). The CDR3 is 12 residues long. Trimming removed 7 bases at V and 4 bases at J, with 11 bases between. Germline V gives CDR1 SGDLS, CDR2 YYNGEE. The CDR3 loop reads CASALEGETQYF. The CDR3, as DNA: TGTGCCAGCGCCTTGGAGGGAGAGACCCAGTACTTC.

This clone was detected only a few times. This chain joins TRBV28 and TRBJ2-2; a weak D match, TRBD2 (6 bases). CDR1 and CDR2 from the germline V gene are MDHEN and SYDVKM. This CDR3 spans 17 amino acids. The V gene lost 5 bases and the J gene lost 1 base, with 17 bases spanning the gap. The DNA of the CDR3 is TGTGCCAGCAGTCTACCTTGGAATAGCGGGAACACCGGGGAGCTGTTTTTT. Translating it yields CASSLPWNSGNTGELFF. Looking up the rest from reference TRBV28 and TRBJ2-2 gives the full variable domain: DVKVTQSSRYLVKRTGEKVFLECVQDMDHENMFWYRQDPGLGLRLIYFSYDVKMKEKGDIPEGYSVSREKKERFSLILESASTNQTSMYLCASSLPWNSGNTGELFFGEGSRLTVL.

The chain combines TRBV11-2 with TRBJ1-2; D is unclear. V dropped 5 bases and J dropped 13 bases, with 8 bases sitting between them. Germline assignment: CDR1 SGHAT and CDR2 FQNNGV. The CDR3 contains 9 residues. CDR3 nucleotide sequence: TGTGCCAGCAGCCCCCCCGGCACCTTC. It is translated as CASSPPGTF.

The genes are TRBV5-4 and TRBJ2-2; 9 bases line up with TRBD2. The junction had 6 bases not matched to a gene; V was cut back by 1 base and J by 5 bases. CDR3 length equals 16 residues. The V gene's germline CDR1 is SGHNT and CDR2 YYREEE (reference sequence). CDR3 DNA: TGTGCCAGCAGCTTGTGGGCTAGCGGGACAACCGGGGAGCTGTTTTTT. It yields the protein CASSLWASGTTGELFF.

The chain is built from TRBV29-1 and TRBJ1-3; D not resolved. This CDR3 has 13 amino acids. Trimming cost V 4 bases and J 0 bases, with 7 bases left between them. CDR1 is SQVTM and CDR2 is ANQGSEA in the germline V gene. CDR3 coding DNA: TGCAGCGTTGGAGGGAGCTCTGGAAACACCATATATTTT. Translated: CSVGGSSGNTIYF.